Given below is one T cell receptor (beta chain) in context. This record comes from a study of blood T cell repertoires in COVID-19. Study-level information: Samples came from the United States, Italy and Spain, spanning acute and convalescent COVID-19. The cDNA or gDNA used as material had been derived from T cells, B-cell-depleted T cells, or PBMCs.

Methods used by the authors: Counts of nucleated cells, estimated from reference gene primer amplification, were obtained. Clones were read by immunoSEQ multiplex PCR, and TCRdb kept only the in-frame ones, dropping some. That table supplies the V and J calls and clone size; D and trimming were determined from the DNA. The top ten clones hold 17% of a sample with around 20,000 clones, around 83% of them seen once. V was pared by 7 bases and J by 1 base, with 16 bases between. This CDR3 has 15 amino acids. The germline gives CDR1 MDHEN, CDR2 SYDVKM. The receptor's source is a man in his 70s with acute or convalescent COVID-19. The rearrangement uses TRBV28 and TRBJ1-2; TRBD1 might be the D (6 bases). Source material: peripheral blood. This CDR3 is CASTTGSAVNYGYTF. The DNA of the CDR3 is TGTGCCAGCACCACAGGGTCGGCCGTTAACTATGGCTACACCTTC.